This TCR beta chain was captured by sequencing in a study of blood T cell repertoires in COVID-19. Study-wide background: Material from acute and convalescent COVID-19 was sourced from the United States, Italy and Spain. In each case, the material was cDNA or gDNA derived from T cells, B-cell-depleted T cells, or PBMCs.

The CDR3 consists of 18 residues. Germline CDR1 is LNHNV and CDR2 is YYDKDF (reference sequence). V was shortened by 0 bases and J by 0 bases, with 15 bases between the two germline ends. Assay: immunoSEQ multiplex PCR; the TCRdb copy retains only in-frame clones and omits some. The table lists 250,000 to 350,000 clones, 90% to 95% of them singletons. Seattle cases were enrolled at active infection and followed longitudinally. The clonotype originates from a woman aged 25 to 39 with COVID-19, enrolled during active disease. This sequence joins TRBV15 and TRBJ1-3; TRBD1 is a possible D gene (6 bases). The sequencing input was peripheral blood. The CDR3 here is CATSRDPGGGTSGNTIYF. In nucleotides, the CDR3 is TGTGCCACCAGCAGAGATCCCGGCGGGGGCACCTCTGGAAACACCATATATTTT.